These 9 T cell receptor beta chains were all obtained from the same sample, sequenced in a study of molecular identifiers for immune sequencing clone quantification. TCRdb used MiXCR to reprocess the PCR reads, holding one entry per CDR3 protein. The table has 85,000 to 130,000 distinct CDR3 sequences, 36% seen once. Material: naive CD8+ T cells from blood, with Jurkat cell RNA spiked in. Stated subset: FACS-sorted CD8+CD4-CCR7+CD45RA+ naive T cells. These receptors came from a human donor in good health. Some libraries in this study had Jurkat cell RNA spiked in.

This clonotype was observed once. The chain recombines TRBV28 with TRBJ1-2; 9 bases match TRBD1. In germline, CDR1 is MDHEN, CDR2 SYDVKM. J was trimmed by 5 bases and V by 5 bases; bases with no gene match: 9. This CDR3 spans 15 amino acids. This chain's CDR3 is CASSPPGQGPYGYTF. For the CDR3, the DNA is TGTGCCAGCAGTCCACCGGGACAGGGTCCATATGGCTACACCTTC.

This clonotype was counted ten times or more. The rearrangement joins TRBV2 to TRBJ1-5; 8 positions agree with TRBD1. V trimming: 4 bases; J trimming: 6 bases; junction bases outside the gene matches: 2. There are 13 residues in the CDR3. Germline loops: CDR1 SNHLY, CDR2 FYNNEI. This CDR3 is CASSGTGFQPQHF. The CDR3, as DNA: TGTGCCAGCAGTGGGACAGGGTTTCAGCCCCAGCATTTT. Variable domain in full (rest from reference TRBV2 and TRBJ1-5): EPEVTQTPSHQVTQMGQEVILRCVPISNHLYFYWYRQILGQKVEFLVSFYNNEISEKSEIFDDQFSVERPDGSNFTLKIRSTKLEDSAMYFCASSGTGFQPQHFGDGTRLSIL.

To note about this clonotype: One base away lies a much larger clone, so this may be a sequencing read error. It is likely a read error, because the conserved phenylalanine at the end of the CDR3 is missing. The chain recombines TRBV27 with TRBJ2-3; 12 bases agree with TRBD2. After removal of 8 bases from V and 4 bases from J, the junction contained 7 bases not matched to a gene. Germline assignment: CDR1 MNHEY and CDR2 SMNVEV (reference sequence). The CDR3 is 15 residues long. The CDR3: CASGRTSGIADTQYL. CDR3 nucleotides: TGTGCCAGCGGCAGGACTAGCGGGATCGCAGATACGCAGTATCTT.

This clonotype was seen more than once but under ten times. The chain has TRBV28 and TRBJ2-1; perhaps TRBD2 as D (5 bases). CDR3 size: 13 residues. Germline CDR1 and CDR2: MDHEN and SYDVKM. V gave up 2 bases and J gave up 8 bases, with 10 bases separating them. CDR3 in DNA: TGTGCCAGCAGTTTAACCGGGGTCGATGAGCAGTTCTTC. The encoded protein is CASSLTGVDEQFF.

This clonotype came up a few times. A read error may explain this, as a much larger clone is one base away. The rearrangement links TRBV28 to TRBJ2-7; no reliable D call. This CDR3 is 12 amino acids long. Germline V gene sequence: CDR1 MDHEN, CDR2 SYDVKM. The germline V and J ends were trimmed by 3 bases and 3 bases, with 6 bases remaining between them. CDR3 in DNA: TGTGCCAGCAGTTTTAGGGACTACGAGCAGTACTTC. This translates into CASSFRDYEQYF.

This clonotype was seen more than once but under ten times. This chain links TRBV7-2 with TRBJ1-1; D might be TRBD1 (6 bases). V was pared by 5 bases and J by 0 bases, with 13 bases between. Germline V gene data show CDR1 as SGHTA and CDR2 as FQGNSA. The CDR3 is 15 amino acids. CDR3 sequence: CASSRQGNLNTEAFF. The CDR3 DNA sequence: TGTGCCAGCAGCCGCCAGGGGAACCTGAACACTGAAGCTTTCTTT. Full variable domain (missing parts from reference TRBV7-2 and TRBJ1-1): GAGVSQSPSNKVTEKGKDVELRCDPISGHTALYWYRQSLGQGLEFLIYFQGNSAPDKSGLPSDRFSAERTGGSVSTLTIQRTQQEDSAVYLCASSRQGNLNTEAFFGQGTRLTVV.

At least ten counts were recorded for this clonotype. This chain connects TRBV28 to TRBJ2-3; 12 bases line up with TRBD2. Trimming removed 2 bases from V and 4 bases from J; junction bases left unmatched: 13. The CDR3 totals 19 residues. CDR1 is MDHEN and CDR2 is SYDVKM in the germline V gene. CDR3 loop: CASSLPGELAGGIADTQYF. In nucleotides, the CDR3 is TGTGCCAGCAGTTTACCCGGGGAACTAGCGGGAGGTATAGCAGATACGCAGTATTTT.

The CDR3 coding sequence is TGTGCCAGCAGCGTATTGGCTAGAACCACAGATACGCAGTATTTT. This translates into CASSVLARTTDTQYF. The chain links TRBV9 to TRBJ2-3; D gene uncertain. CDR3 length equals 15 residues. CDR1 and CDR2 from the germline V gene are SGDLS and YYNGEE. Between the trimmed V and J ends, which lost 1 base and 2 bases, there was a span of 11 bases.

The chain carries TRBV9 and TRBJ2-2; D unclear. Germline V gene sequence: CDR1 SGDLS, CDR2 YYNGEE. The CDR3 sequence is 14 residues long. With 0 bases removed from V and 4 bases from J, the gap between germline ends came to 7 bases. CDR3 residues: CASSVETATGELFF. CDR3 sequence (DNA): TGTGCCAGCAGCGTAGAAACAGCCACCGGGGAGCTGTTTTTT.